A selection of T cell receptor beta chains follows, all from one sample in a study of identifying expanded T cells in peripheral blood. Sequencing used immunoSEQ multiplex PCR; TCRdb keeps in-frame clones, though not all of them. The sample carries 75,000 to 100,000 clones, approximately 89% recorded once. Sequencing input: blood. These receptors all stem from a person between 18 and 70 years old in good health. Both conserved end residues are part of each CDR3. The D gene is left open where the match is weak. For some rows the clone size is stated as once, few or many, or as a class when expanded; others skip it.

V	D	size	J	CDR3	DNA
TRBV13	TRBD1	.	TRBJ2-3	CASTLGGDRGTDTQYF	TGTGCCAGCACCCTAGGGGGGGACAGGGGAACAGATACGCAGTATTTT
TRBV7-9	TRBD2	.	TRBJ2-1	CASSHPLAGAYNEQFF	TGTGCCAGCAGCCACCCACTAGCGGGAGCCTACAATGAGCAGTTCTTC
TRBV2	TRBD1	.	TRBJ2-7	CASSDTGGEDEQYF	TGTGCCAGCAGTGATACAGGGGGCGAAGACGAGCAGTACTTC
TRBV28	.	once	TRBJ2-2	CASSTYDRANTGELFF	TGTGCCAGCAGTACTTATGACCGAGCGAACACCGGGGAGCTGTTTTTT
TRBV19	.	.	TRBJ1-1	CATIGSRGENTEAFF	TGTGCCACGATCGGATCGCGAGGCGAGAACACTGAAGCTTTCTTT
TRBV7-2	TRBD2	.	TRBJ2-3	CASRSGLTDTQYF	TGTGCCAGCAGGTCGGGACTAACGGATACGCAGTATTTT
TRBV7-2	TRBD1	once	TRBJ2-7	CASSLAGTGVLSYEQYF	TGTGCCAGCAGCTTAGCAGGGACAGGGGTTCTCTCCTACGAGCAGTACTTC
TRBV6-5	.	.	TRBJ2-5	CASSYSIRDQETQYF	TGTGCCAGCAGTTACTCGATTCGGGATCAAGAGACCCAGTACTTC
TRBV27	.	.	TRBJ2-6	CASSSASGANVLTF	TGTGCCAGCAGTTCGGCCTCTGGGGCCAACGTCCTGACTTTC
TRBV7-2	TRBD2	.	TRBJ2-3	CASSLVAGGEDTQYF	TGTGCCAGCAGCTTAGTAGCGGGAGGTGAAGATACGCAGTATTTT
TRBV18	TRBD1	.	TRBJ2-7	CASSPMGQGVREQYF	TGTGCCAGCTCACCAATGGGACAGGGGGTGCGCGAGCAGTACTTC
TRBV7-2	.	.	TRBJ1-2	CASSWVGDGYTF	TGTGCCAGCAGCTGGGTAGGGGATGGCTACACCTTC
TRBV6-1	TRBD2	.	TRBJ2-7	CASRGTSGYEQYF	TGTGCCAGCAGGGGGACTAGCGGATACGAGCAGTACTTC
TRBV28	.	.	TRBJ1-2	CASSFRYPGYTF	TGTGCCAGCAGTTTCAGATATCCCGGCTACACCTTC
TRBV27	TRBD2	.	TRBJ2-1	CASKGGRAINEQFF	TGTGCCAGCAAGGGCGGGAGGGCCATTAATGAGCAGTTCTTC
TRBV6-6	TRBD2	.	TRBJ2-3	CASSYPSGPGGDTQYF	TGTGCCAGCAGTTACCCCAGCGGGCCGGGGGGGGATACGCAGTATTTT
TRBV10-2	TRBD2	.	TRBJ2-5	CASSGLAGGRETQYF	TGCGCCAGCAGTGGCCTAGCGGGGGGTCGGGAGACCCAGTACTTC
TRBV5-4	.	.	TRBJ1-4	CASSLVGNNEKLFF	TGTGCCAGCAGCTTGGTGGGGAACAATGAAAAACTGTTTTTT
TRBV7-3	TRBD2	.	TRBJ2-1	CASSHSGRVSYNEQFF	TGTGCCAGCAGCCACAGCGGGAGAGTATCCTACAATGAGCAGTTCTTC
TRBV5-8	.	once	TRBJ2-5	CASSLRRQETQYF	TGTGCCAGCAGCTTGCGGCGGCAAGAGACCCAGTACTTC
TRBV7-8	TRBD2	.	TRBJ2-1	CASSPRGLAGRTYNEQFF	TGTGCCAGCAGCCCCCGGGGGCTAGCGGGGCGCACCTACAATGAGCAGTTCTTC
TRBV28	.	.	TRBJ2-5	CASSFVPGSPQVAQYF	TGTGCCAGCAGTTTTGTCCCTGGTTCCCCGCAGGTGGCCCAGTACTTC
TRBV2	.	.	TRBJ2-5	CASGIQETQYF	TGTGCCAGCGGGATCCAAGAGACCCAGTACTTC
TRBV7-2	.	.	TRBJ1-2	CASSLGTPYGYTF	TGTGCCAGCAGCCTTGGTACGCCCTATGGCTACACCTTC
TRBV2	.	.	TRBJ1-5	CASFNGGGGWHF	TGTGCCAGCTTCAACGGTGGGGGAGGGTGGCATTTT
TRBV5-4	TRBD2	.	TRBJ2-4	CASSSSGRAGNIQYF	TGTGCCAGCAGCAGTAGCGGGAGGGCCGGAAACATTCAGTACTTC
TRBV29-1	.	.	TRBJ1-5	CSVGSAANQPQHF	TGCAGCGTTGGTTCGGCAGCTAATCAGCCCCAGCATTTT
TRBV2	TRBD1	.	TRBJ1-3	CASSEQGAGNTIYF	TGTGCCAGCAGTGAGCAGGGGGCTGGAAACACCATATATTTT
TRBV6-6	.	.	TRBJ1-6	CASSRRGTQNSPLHF	TGTGCCAGCAGTCGACGCGGGACACAGAATTCACCCCTCCACTTT
TRBV5-4	.	.	TRBJ2-7	CASSLDPTYEQYF	TGTGCCAGCAGCTTGGACCCGACCTACGAGCAGTACTTC
TRBV5-6	TRBD2	.	TRBJ2-3	CASSLIGLAGGRDTQYF	TGTGCCAGCAGCTTGATTGGACTAGCGGGAGGTAGAGATACGCAGTATTTT
TRBV6-5	TRBD2	.	TRBJ2-3	CASRSGLAVHTQYF	TGTGCCAGCAGGTCGGGACTAGCGGTCCATACGCAGTATTTT
TRBV19	TRBD1	.	TRBJ2-2	CASSSFQGARTGELFF	TGTGCCAGTAGTTCTTTTCAGGGGGCGCGGACCGGGGAGCTGTTTTTT
TRBV7-2	TRBD2	.	TRBJ2-7	CASSFGGGSYEQYF	TGTGCCAGCAGCTTTGGCGGGGGCTCCTACGAGCAGTACTTC
TRBV7-2	.	.	TRBJ2-1	CASSLPRRGDNEQFF	TGTGCCAGCAGCTTACCCCGGCGGGGAGACAATGAGCAGTTCTTC
TRBV7-9	.	.	TRBJ1-3	CASSPLDHSGNTIYF	TGTGCCAGCAGCCCCTTGGACCACTCTGGAAACACCATATATTTT
TRBV15	.	.	TRBJ2-1	CATSPGDGISYNEQFF	TGTGCCACCAGCCCGGGGGACGGCATCTCCTACAATGAGCAGTTCTTC
TRBV19	.	.	TRBJ2-7	CASSSNRVGEQYF	TGTGCCAGTAGTTCCAACAGGGTGGGCGAGCAGTACTTC
TRBV7-2	.	.	TRBJ2-5	CASSWVSPETQYF	TGTGCCAGCAGCTGGGTCTCACCAGAGACCCAGTACTTC
TRBV27	TRBD2	.	TRBJ2-2	CASSPGRGLAVTGELFF	TGTGCCAGCAGTCCAGGGCGGGGACTAGCGGTTACCGGGGAGCTGTTTTTT
TRBV7-2	.	.	TRBJ2-1	CASSLGPSSYNEQFF	TGTGCCAGCAGCTTAGGCCCGAGCTCCTACAATGAGCAGTTCTTC
TRBV7-9	.	.	TRBJ1-2	CAIPFEVKGYGYTF	TGTGCAATCCCCTTCGAGGTAAAGGGCTATGGCTACACCTTC
TRBV7-2	TRBD1	.	TRBJ1-2	CASSPRGQDLYGYTF	TGTGCCAGCAGCCCCAGGGGACAGGATTTATATGGCTACACCTTC
TRBV9	.	.	TRBJ2-7	CASSVGPGTDEQYF	TGTGCCAGCAGCGTAGGTCCAGGTACAGACGAGCAGTACTTC
TRBV9	TRBD2	once	TRBJ2-3	CASSVFGTSLLPDTQYF	TGTGCCAGCAGCGTATTCGGGACTAGCTTGCTCCCAGATACGCAGTATTTT
TRBV6-5	TRBD1	.	TRBJ1-2	CASSLTGTGYSYGYTF	TGTGCCAGCAGTTTGACCGGGACAGGATATTCCTATGGCTACACCTTC
TRBV4-2	TRBD1	.	TRBJ1-2	CASSQDWDSLTANYGYTF	TGTGCCAGCAGCCAAGATTGGGACAGCCTAACAGCTAACTATGGCTACACCTTC
TRBV27	TRBD2	few	TRBJ2-1	CASSPREGPYNEQFF	TGTGCCAGCAGTCCGCGGGAGGGCCCCTACAATGAGCAGTTCTTC
TRBV19	TRBD2	.	TRBJ2-7	CASSIGGGSEQYF	TGTGCCAGTAGTATCGGGGGAGGGAGCGAGCAGTACTTC
TRBV10-3	TRBD2	.	TRBJ2-3	CAISEPGLAGLTDTQYF	TGTGCCATCAGTGAGCCGGGACTAGCAGGACTCACAGATACGCAGTATTTT
TRBV11-2	TRBD2	.	TRBJ2-7	CASNERGGNYEQYF	TGTGCCAGCAACGAGCGGGGGGGAAACTACGAGCAGTACTTC
TRBV5-6	.	.	TRBJ2-7	CASSLEGGGHEQYF	TGTGCCAGCAGCTTGGAGGGAGGGGGCCACGAGCAGTACTTC
TRBV2	.	.	TRBJ2-3	CASRKRDIPTDTQYF	TGTGCCAGCAGAAAGCGGGACATCCCTACAGATACGCAGTATTTT
TRBV6-5	TRBD2	.	TRBJ2-7	CASSTSGGAYEQYF	TGTGCCAGCAGTACTAGCGGGGGGGCCTACGAGCAGTACTTC
TRBV27	.	.	TRBJ1-2	CASSFGQGPNYGYTF	TGTGCCAGCAGTTTTGGGCAGGGGCCAAACTATGGCTACACCTTC